The 20 T cell receptor beta chains below all came from one sample that was sequenced in a study of OX40 agonist ivuxolimab in advanced cancers. Here immunoSEQ multiplex PCR was the method, and the copy in TCRdb shows in-frame clones only, minus some. This table has roughly 56,000 clones, roughly 89% appearing once. The sequencing used CD4+ or CD8+ T cells sorted from blood, collected in a trial of the OX40 agonist ivuxolimab. The receptor source for this set is an adult with an advanced solid tumor such as melanoma, head and neck, liver or kidney cancer.

This clone was picked up a small number of times. At the DNA level, this CDR3 is encoded by other sequences in the same sample as well. CDR3 residues: CASSFSGNTIYF. For the CDR3, the DNA is TGTGCCAGCAGTTTCTCTGGAAACACCATATATTTT. The rearrangement links TRBV28 to TRBJ1-3; unclear D gene. Trimming removed 3 bases from V and 0 bases from J, with 0 bases in between. CDR3 length: 12 amino acids. The germline V gene encodes CDR1 MDHEN and CDR2 SYDVKM.

This rearrangement joins TRBV5-6 to TRBJ2-3; D not certain. The CDR3 has 12 residues. In germline, CDR1 is SGHDT, CDR2 YYEEEE. V was shortened by 0 bases and J by 4 bases, with 3 bases between the two germline ends. The CDR3 sequence is CASSLVADTQYF. As DNA, the CDR3 is TGTGCCAGCAGCTTGGTAGCAGATACGCAGTATTTT.

The CDR3 region has the DNA TGTGCCATCCTGGCGGGACAGGGAAATGAAAAACTGTTTTTT. Translated: CAILAGQGNEKLFF. The chain uses TRBV6-1 and TRBJ1-4; TRBD1 agrees at 9 bases. This CDR3 has 14 residues. Germline lookup yields CDR1 MNHNS and CDR2 SASEGT. With V trimmed by 10 bases and J by 5 bases, 8 bases remained unmatched.

The V and J genes are TRBV29-1 and TRBJ2-1; D tentatively reads TRBD1 or TRBD2 (5 bases each). V lost 3 bases and J 4 bases, leaving 10 bases between the germline ends. Per germline, CDR1 SQVTM and CDR2 ANQGSEA. This CDR3 comprises 13 residues. The CDR3 sequence: CSVEGTTYNEQFF. The CDR3 nucleotides read TGCAGCGTTGAGGGGACCACATACAATGAGCAGTTCTTC.

Regarding this clone: The identical CDR3 is also encoded by other nucleotide sequences in the sample. The rearrangement links TRBV5-1 to TRBJ2-2; D possibly corresponds to TRBD1 (6 bases). Trimming stripped 3 bases from V and 5 bases from J, with 14 bases between. The V gene's germline CDR1 is SGHRS and CDR2 YFSETQ. The CDR3 loop spans 15 amino acids. CDR3 residues: CASSWGPGRTGELFF. In DNA form, the CDR3 reads TGCGCCAGCAGCTGGGGGCCGGGCCGGACCGGGGAGCTGTTTTTT.

In this sample, this clone turned up a few times. This chain connects TRBV7-9 to TRBJ2-1, with 11 nucleotides matching TRBD2. The CDR3 sequence is 15 residues long. Trimming at V came to 5 bases and at J to 2 bases, leaving 2 bases not matched to a gene. The germline gives CDR1 SEHNR, CDR2 FQNEAQ (reference sequence). In DNA, the CDR3 is TGTGCCAGCAGCCTGGGACTAGCGGCCTACAATGAGCAGTTCTTC. It codes for CASSLGLAAYNEQFF.

This clone is labeled as medium-sized. The chain combines TRBV18 with TRBJ1-3; no definite D call. Germline CDR1 is KGHSH and CDR2 is LQKENI. Trimming pared 4 bases from V and 0 bases from J, leaving 7 bases between. The CDR3 has 14 residues. The CDR3 nucleotides are TGTGCCAGCTCACGTGGAAACTCTGGAAACACCATATATTTT. Translated: CASSRGNSGNTIYF.

This chain joins TRBV2 and TRBJ1-5; D unclear. CDR1 and CDR2 (germline): SNHLY, FYNNEI. V was pared by 3 bases and J by 4 bases, with 7 bases between. The CDR3 is 13 residues long. The chain's CDR3 is CASSDEQNQPQHF. The CDR3 nucleotides are TGTGCCAGCAGTGACGAACAGAATCAGCCCCAGCATTTT.

The gene calls are TRBV6-1 and TRBJ2-7; D is unresolved. The V gene's germline CDR1 is MNHNS and CDR2 SASEGT. The CDR3 covers 14 residues. V was cut by 7 bases and J by 0 bases, with 13 bases left in between. The DNA of the CDR3 is TGTGCCAGCAATTCGGGCTCCAGCTCCTACGAGCAGTACTTC. This gives the protein CASNSGSSSYEQYF.

V and J are TRBV11-2 and TRBJ2-7, with D perhaps TRBD1 or TRBD2 (5 bases each). The germline CDR1 and CDR2 sequences are SGHAT and FQNNGV. The CDR3 is 14 residues long. V shed 3 bases and J shed 3 bases, with 12 bases lying between them. The DNA for the CDR3 is TGTGCCAGCAGCTTCACAGGCCGGGACTACGAGCAGTACTTC. Amino acids: CASSFTGRDYEQYF.

The genes are TRBV5-6 and TRBJ1-3, with TRBD1 matching over 7 bases. Per germline, CDR1 SGHDT and CDR2 YYEEEE. Trimming cost V 1 base and J 0 bases; bases outside gene matches: 7. The CDR3 runs to 17 residues. CDR3 residues: CASSLSGTESSGNTIYF. CDR3 nucleotides: TGTGCCAGCAGCTTGTCCGGGACAGAGAGCTCTGGAAACACCATATATTTT.

Comment on this clone: The junction shows a germline mismatch at one end, possibly a read error. The CDR3 loop is CASSLPYF. The CDR3 nucleotides read TGTGCCAGCAGCTTACCGTACTTC. V usage is TRBV7-3 and J usage is TRBJ1-2; D is unclear. The CDR3 covers 8 residues. Germline values: CDR1 SGHTA, CDR2 FQGTGA.

The CDR3 region is CASSRAGTSGRDEQYF. The CDR3 DNA reads TGCGCCAGCAGCCGTGCCGGAACTAGCGGGAGAGACGAGCAGTACTTC. This chain connects TRBV5-1 to TRBJ2-7, with 11 bases identical to TRBD2. The CDR3 contains 16 residues. The V gene end was trimmed by 4 bases and the J gene end by 5 bases; junction bases not matched to a gene: 11. Germline assignment: CDR1 SGHRS and CDR2 YFSETQ.

V is TRBV2 and J is TRBJ1-3; no definite D call. The CDR3 is 13 amino acids. The germline CDR1 and CDR2 sequences are SNHLY and FYNNEI. With 10 bases removed from V and 0 bases from J, the gap between germline ends came to 10 bases. The CDR3 nucleotides read TGTGCCACAGCCCGCAACTCTGGAAACACCATATATTTT. Its translation is CATARNSGNTIYF.

This chain links TRBV4-1 with TRBJ1-3; D is perhaps TRBD1 (5 bases). This CDR3 region has 17 residues. V was trimmed by 2 bases and J by 4 bases, leaving 18 bases between them. CDR1 MGHRA and CDR2 YSYEKL come from the germline V gene. CDR3 nucleotide sequence: TGCGCCAGCAGCCAACTCCTTGGCGGGGCGGCAGGAAACACCATATATTTT. Its translation is CASSQLLGGAAGNTIYF.

This clone was counted a single time. V usage is TRBV9 and J usage is TRBJ1-2, with 7 positions matching TRBD1. CDR3 length equals 14 residues. J lost 2 bases, V lost 2 bases, and 3 bases had no gene match. Per germline, CDR1 SGDLS and CDR2 YYNGEE. CDR3 bases: TGTGCCAGCAGCGTCGAGGGACAGAACTATGGCTACACCTTC. Translating gives CASSVEGQNYGYTF.

The V gene is TRBV11-2, the J gene TRBJ2-2; D gene ambiguous. Per the germline V gene, CDR1 is SGHAT and CDR2 is FQNNGV. Trimming took off 4 bases at V and 2 bases at J, with 8 bases between the two ends. This CDR3 has 14 residues. DNA of the CDR3: TGTGCCAGCAGCTCCTCTATAAACACCGGGGAGCTGTTTTTT. Its translation is CASSSSINTGELFF.

The chain couples TRBV25-1 to TRBJ1-1; 8 nucleotides align to TRBD1. With 4 bases clipped from V and 4 bases from J, the junction kept 8 bases outside the gene matches. Germline V lookup: CDR1 MGHDK, CDR2 SYGVNS. The CDR3 covers 15 residues. CDR3 sequence (DNA): TGTGCCAGCAGTGGAAAGACAGGGGTGGGCACTGAAGCTTTCTTT. Translating it yields CASSGKTGVGTEAFF.

The sample holds a few counts of this clone. This chain's CDR3 is CASSVTYRESEAFF. The CDR3 coding sequence is TGTGCCAGCAGCGTAACTTACAGGGAGAGTGAAGCTTTCTTT. The chain couples TRBV9 to TRBJ1-1; possibly TRBD1 for D (6 bases). CDR1 and CDR2 (germline): SGDLS, YYNGEE. V was pared by 1 base and J by 7 bases, with 14 bases between. CDR3 length equals 14 residues.

This clone was recorded once. This chain links TRBV7-8 with TRBJ2-7; D call uncertain. Trimming took off 6 bases at V and 6 bases at J, with 9 bases between the two ends. The CDR3 contains 11 residues. Germline V gives CDR1 SGHVS, CDR2 FQNEAQ. The CDR3 reads CASRSGAEQYF. The CDR3 nucleotides are TGTGCCAGCAGGTCCGGCGCCGAGCAGTACTTC.